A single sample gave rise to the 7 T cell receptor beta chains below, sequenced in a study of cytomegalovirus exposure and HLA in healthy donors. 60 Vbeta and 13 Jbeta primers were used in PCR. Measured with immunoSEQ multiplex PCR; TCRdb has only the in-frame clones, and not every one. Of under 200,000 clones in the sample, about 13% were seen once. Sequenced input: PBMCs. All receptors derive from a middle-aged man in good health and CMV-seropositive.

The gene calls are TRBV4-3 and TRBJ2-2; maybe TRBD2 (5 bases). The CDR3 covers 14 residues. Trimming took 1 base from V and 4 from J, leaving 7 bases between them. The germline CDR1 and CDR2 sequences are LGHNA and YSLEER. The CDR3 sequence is CASSQVGGTGELFF. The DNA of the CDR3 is TGCGCCAGCAGCCAAGTAGGAGGCACCGGGGAGCTGTTTTTT.

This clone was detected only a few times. The CDR3 DNA reads as TGTGCCAGCAGGACGGGACTAGCGGGACAGACCCAGTACTTC. Protein: CASRTGLAGQTQYF. V and J are TRBV6-5 and TRBJ2-5, with 13 bases aligning to TRBD2. The V gene's germline CDR1 is MNHEY and CDR2 SVGAGI. The CDR3 has 14 residues. Trimming at V came to 6 bases and at J to 6 bases, leaving 4 bases not matched to a gene.

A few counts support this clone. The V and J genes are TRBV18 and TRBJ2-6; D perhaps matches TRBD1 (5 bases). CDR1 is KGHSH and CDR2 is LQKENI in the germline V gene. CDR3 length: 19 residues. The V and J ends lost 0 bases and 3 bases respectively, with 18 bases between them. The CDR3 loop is CASSPPARVLGLGANVLTF. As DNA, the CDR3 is TGTGCCAGCTCACCACCGGCTCGAGTGTTGGGGCTTGGGGCCAACGTCCTGACTTTC.

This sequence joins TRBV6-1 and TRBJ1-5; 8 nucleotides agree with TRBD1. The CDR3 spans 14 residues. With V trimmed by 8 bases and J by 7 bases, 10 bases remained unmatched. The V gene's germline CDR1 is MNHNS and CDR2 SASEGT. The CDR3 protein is CASYEQGGGQPQHF. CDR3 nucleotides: TGTGCCAGCTACGAACAGGGGGGAGGACAGCCCCAGCATTTT.

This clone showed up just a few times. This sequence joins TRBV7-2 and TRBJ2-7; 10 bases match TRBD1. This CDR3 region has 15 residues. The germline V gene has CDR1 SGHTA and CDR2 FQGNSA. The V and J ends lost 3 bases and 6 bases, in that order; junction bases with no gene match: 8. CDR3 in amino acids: CASSFGGTGVGEQYF. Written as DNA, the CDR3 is TGTGCCAGCAGCTTTGGGGGGACAGGGGTGGGCGAGCAGTACTTC.

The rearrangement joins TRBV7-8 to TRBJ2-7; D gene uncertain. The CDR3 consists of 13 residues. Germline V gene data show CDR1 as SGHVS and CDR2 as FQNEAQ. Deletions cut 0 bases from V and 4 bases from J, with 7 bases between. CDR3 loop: CASSLAPGYEQYV. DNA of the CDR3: TGTGCCAGCAGCTTAGCGCCCGGGTACGAGCAGTACGTC.

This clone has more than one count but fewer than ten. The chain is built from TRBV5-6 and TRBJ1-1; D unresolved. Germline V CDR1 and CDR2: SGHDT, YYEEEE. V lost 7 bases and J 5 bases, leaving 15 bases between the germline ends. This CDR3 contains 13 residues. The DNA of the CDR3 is TGTGCCAGCGGGCTAGGAGGAAATACTGAAGCTTTCTTT. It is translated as CASGLGGNTEAFF.